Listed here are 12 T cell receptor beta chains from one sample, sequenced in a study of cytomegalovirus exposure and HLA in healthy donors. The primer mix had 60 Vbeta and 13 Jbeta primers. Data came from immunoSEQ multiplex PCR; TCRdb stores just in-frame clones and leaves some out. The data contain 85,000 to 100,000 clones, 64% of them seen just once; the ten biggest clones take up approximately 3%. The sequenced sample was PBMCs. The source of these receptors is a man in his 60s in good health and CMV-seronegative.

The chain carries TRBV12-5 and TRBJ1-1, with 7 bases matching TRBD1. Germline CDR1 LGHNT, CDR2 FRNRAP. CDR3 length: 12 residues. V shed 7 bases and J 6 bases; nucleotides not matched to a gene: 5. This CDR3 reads CASAIGTAEAFF. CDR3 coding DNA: TGTGCTAGTGCCATCGGGACAGCTGAAGCTTTCTTT.

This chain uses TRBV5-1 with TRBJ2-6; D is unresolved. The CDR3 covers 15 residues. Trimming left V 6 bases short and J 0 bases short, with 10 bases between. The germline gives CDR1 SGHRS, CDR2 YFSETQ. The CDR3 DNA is TGCGCCAGCACACCCACCTACTCTGGGGCCAACGTCCTGACTTTC. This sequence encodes CASTPTYSGANVLTF.

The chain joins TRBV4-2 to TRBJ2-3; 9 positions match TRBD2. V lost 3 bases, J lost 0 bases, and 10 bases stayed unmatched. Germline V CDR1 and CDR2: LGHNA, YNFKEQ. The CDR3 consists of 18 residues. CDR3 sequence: CASSHPGKREDSTDTQYF. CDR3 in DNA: TGTGCCAGCAGCCACCCTGGAAAGCGGGAGGACAGCACAGATACGCAGTATTTT.

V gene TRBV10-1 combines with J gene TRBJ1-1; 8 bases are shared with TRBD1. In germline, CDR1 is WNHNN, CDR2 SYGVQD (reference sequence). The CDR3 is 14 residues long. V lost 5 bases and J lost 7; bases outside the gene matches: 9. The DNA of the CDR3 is TGCGCCAGCAGTAGAAGACAGGGGCTGAGTGAAGCTTTCTTT. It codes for CASSRRQGLSEAFF.

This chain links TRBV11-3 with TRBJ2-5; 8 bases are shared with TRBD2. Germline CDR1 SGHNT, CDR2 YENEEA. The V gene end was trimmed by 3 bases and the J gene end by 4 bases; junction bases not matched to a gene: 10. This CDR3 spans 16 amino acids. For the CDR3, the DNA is TGTGCCAGCAGCTTTAAGCTGCCGCTAGCGGGAGAGACCCAGTACTTC. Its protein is CASSFKLPLAGETQYF.

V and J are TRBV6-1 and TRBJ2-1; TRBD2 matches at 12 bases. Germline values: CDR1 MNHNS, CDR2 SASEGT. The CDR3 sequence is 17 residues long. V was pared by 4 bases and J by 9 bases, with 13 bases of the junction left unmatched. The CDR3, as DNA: TGTGCCAGCAGTGGGCGGGAACTAGCGGGAGGTCTGAGTGAGCAGTTCTTC. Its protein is CASSGRELAGGLSEQFF.

CDR3 sequence: CASSPKSRVVGGYTF. The DNA of the CDR3 is TGCGCCAGCAGCCCTAAATCGAGGGTGGTCGGTGGCTACACCTTC. This sequence joins TRBV5-1 and TRBJ1-2; D is undetermined. V lost 4 bases and J 7 bases, leaving 20 bases between the germline ends. This CDR3 comprises 15 residues. Germline CDR1 is SGHRS and CDR2 is YFSETQ.

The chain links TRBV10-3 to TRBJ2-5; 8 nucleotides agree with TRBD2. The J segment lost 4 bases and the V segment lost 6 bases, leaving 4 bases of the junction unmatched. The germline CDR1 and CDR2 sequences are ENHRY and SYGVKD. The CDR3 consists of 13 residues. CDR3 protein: CAISPGLGETQYF. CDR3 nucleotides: TGTGCCATCAGCCCGGGACTAGGAGAGACCCAGTACTTC.

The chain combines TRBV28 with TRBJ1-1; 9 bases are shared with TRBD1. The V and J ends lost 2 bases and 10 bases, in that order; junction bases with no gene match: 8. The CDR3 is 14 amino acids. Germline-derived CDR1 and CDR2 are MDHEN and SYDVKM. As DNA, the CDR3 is TGTGCCAGCAGTTTACCCGGGACAGGGTTCGGAGCTTTCTTT. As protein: CASSLPGTGFGAFF.

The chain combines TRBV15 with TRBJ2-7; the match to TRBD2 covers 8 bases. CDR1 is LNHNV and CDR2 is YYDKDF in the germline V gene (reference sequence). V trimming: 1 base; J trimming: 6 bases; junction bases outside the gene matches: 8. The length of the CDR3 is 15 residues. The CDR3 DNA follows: TGTGCCACCAGCAGAGTGGGTAGCGGGATAGGCGAGCAGTACTTC. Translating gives CATSRVGSGIGEQYF.

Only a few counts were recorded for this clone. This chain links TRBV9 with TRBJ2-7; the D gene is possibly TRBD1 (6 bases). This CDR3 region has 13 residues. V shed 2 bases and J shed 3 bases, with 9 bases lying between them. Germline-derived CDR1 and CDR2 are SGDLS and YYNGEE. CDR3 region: CASSVTGSYEQYF. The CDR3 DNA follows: TGTGCCAGCAGCGTTACAGGGAGCTACGAGCAGTACTTC.

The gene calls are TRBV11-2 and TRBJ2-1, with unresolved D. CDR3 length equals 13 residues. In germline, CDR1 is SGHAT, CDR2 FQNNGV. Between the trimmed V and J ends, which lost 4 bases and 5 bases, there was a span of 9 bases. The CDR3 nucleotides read TGTGCCAGCAGCTCTCCTATCAACAATGAGCAGTTCTTC. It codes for CASSSPINNEQFF.